The text below deals with one TCR beta chain. The sample originates from a study of blood T cell repertoires in COVID-19. Per the authors' pipeline: Amplified reference gene primers provided the basis for estimating nucleated cell counts. Generated by immunoSEQ multiplex PCR, the TCRdb table keeps only in-frame clones and is missing some. Clone size and the V and J calls come from that table; the DNA yielded D and trimming. The sample shows 250,000 to 300,000 clones, about 90% of them seen only once. Germline V gives CDR1 SGHRS, CDR2 YFSETQ. Trimming took 4 bases from V and 7 from J; bases not matched to a gene: 10. The CDR3 sequence is 15 residues long.

J is TRBJ2-1 and V is TRBV5-1; the match to TRBD1 covers 8 bases. Sequencing was carried out using peripheral blood. The TCR comes from a woman between 40 and 55 years old who had recovered from COVID-19. Here the CDR3 reads CASSTGQGLRNEQFF. The CDR3 nucleotides read TGCGCCAGCAGCACCGGACAGGGACTTAGGAATGAGCAGTTCTTC.